This entry lists 8 T cell receptor beta chains sequenced from one sample in a study of OX40 agonist ivuxolimab in advanced cancers. Sequencing was performed with immunoSEQ multiplex PCR; in TCRdb, only in-frame clones are kept and a portion is missing. The repertoire holds under 150,000 clones, with roughly 91% as singletons. Sequenced here: CD4+ or CD8+ T cells sorted from blood, sampled in a trial of the OX40 agonist ivuxolimab. The receptors were sampled from an adult with an advanced solid tumor such as melanoma, head and neck, liver or kidney cancer.

The V call is TRBV7-9, the J call TRBJ2-7, with D perhaps matching TRBD2 (5 bases). V was pared by 0 bases and J by 2 bases, with 14 bases between. The CDR3 length is 16 residues. The germline V gene encodes CDR1 SEHNR and CDR2 FQNEAQ (reference sequence). CDR3 sequence reads: CASSLAVSGKPYEQYF. CDR3 DNA: TGTGCCAGCAGCTTAGCGGTATCGGGAAAACCCTACGAGCAGTACTTC.

V and J are TRBV19 and TRBJ2-3; D gene unclear. V was shortened by 3 bases and J by 4 bases, with 14 bases between the two germline ends. This CDR3 region has 15 residues. Germline assignment: CDR1 LNHDA and CDR2 SQIVND (reference sequence). The CDR3 region is CASSISGVDADTQYF. In DNA, the CDR3 is TGTGCCAGTAGTATTTCCGGAGTGGATGCAGATACGCAGTATTTT.

The V call is TRBV28, the J call TRBJ1-2; 7 nucleotides match TRBD1. Germline V gives CDR1 MDHEN, CDR2 SYDVKM. The CDR3 has 14 amino acids. The ends lost 4 bases at V and 8 bases at J; junction bases unmatched: 10. The CDR3 spells CASSYLGGTGGYTF. Here the CDR3 DNA reads TGTGCCAGCAGTTACCTAGGGGGCACGGGAGGCTACACCTTC.

This chain links TRBV6-5 with TRBJ2-2; D might be TRBD1 or TRBD2, each matching 5 bases. Trimming took 7 bases from V and 0 from J, leaving 12 bases between them. Germline V gives CDR1 MNHEY, CDR2 SVGAGI. This CDR3 is 15 amino acids long. CDR3 region: CASNAGTANTGELFF. The CDR3 bases are TGTGCCAGCAACGCCGGGACGGCGAACACCGGGGAGCTGTTTTTT.

The chain is built from TRBV6-6 and TRBJ1-4, with D possibly being TRBD1 (6 bases). The V gene's germline CDR1 is MNHNY and CDR2 SVGAGI (reference sequence). The CDR3 is 14 residues long. The ends were cut back, 5 bases at V and 12 bases at J, with 19 bases in the middle. CDR3: CASSHRGPNGELFF. The CDR3 DNA reads as TGTGCCAGCAGTCACCGGGGGCCTAATGGGGAACTGTTTTTT.

The chain has TRBV18 and TRBJ2-3; 7 bases are a match to TRBD1. The trim removed 6 bases at V and 4 bases at J, leaving 10 bases unmatched. This CDR3 has 15 amino acids. Germline V gene sequence: CDR1 KGHSH, CDR2 LQKENI. CDR3 in amino acids: CASSAPTGNPDTQYF. The CDR3 coding sequence is TGTGCCAGCTCCGCTCCGACAGGGAACCCAGATACGCAGTATTTT.

This chain uses TRBV9 with TRBJ1-1; 7 bases match TRBD1. Germline lookup yields CDR1 SGDLS and CDR2 YYNGEE. Trimming at V came to 3 bases and at J to 0 bases, leaving 8 bases not matched to a gene. CDR3 length: 16 amino acids. CDR3 nucleotide sequence: TGTGCCAGCAGCGCCGGGACAGCGAACATGAACACTGAAGCTTTCTTT. It specifies CASSAGTANMNTEAFF.

The gene calls are TRBV27 and TRBJ2-3; D tentatively reads TRBD1 or TRBD2 (5 bases each). Looked up from germline, CDR1 is MNHEY and CDR2 is SMNVEV (reference sequence). Trimming left V 5 bases short and J 3 bases short, with 9 bases between. This CDR3 comprises 13 residues. Here the CDR3 reads CASSRRETDTQYF. Written as DNA, the CDR3 is TGTGCCAGCAGTCGCAGGGAGACAGATACGCAGTATTTT.